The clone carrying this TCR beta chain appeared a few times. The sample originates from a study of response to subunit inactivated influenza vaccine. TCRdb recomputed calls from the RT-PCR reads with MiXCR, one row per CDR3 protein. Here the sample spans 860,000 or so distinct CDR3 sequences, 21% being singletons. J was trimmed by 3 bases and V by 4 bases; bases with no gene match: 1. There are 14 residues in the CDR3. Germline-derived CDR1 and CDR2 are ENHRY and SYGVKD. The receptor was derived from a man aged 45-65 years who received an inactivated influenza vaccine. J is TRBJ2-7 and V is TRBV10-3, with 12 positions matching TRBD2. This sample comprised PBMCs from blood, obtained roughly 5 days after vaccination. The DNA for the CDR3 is TGTGCCATCAGTGGACTAGCGGGAGACTACGAGCAGTACTTC. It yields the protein CAISGLAGDYEQYF.